This T cell receptor beta chain was recovered during a study of CD8+CD57+ T cells in acquired aplastic anemia. About the study: The DNA of sorted CD4+ and CD8+ cells averaged roughly 3 ug. As sequenced from healthy donors, CD4+ cells averaged approximately 11 million reads.

This CDR3 is 15 amino acids long. Trimming stripped 1 base from V and 3 bases from J, with 7 bases between. Germline assignment: CDR1 LGHNA and CDR2 YSLEER. Researchers used genomic DNA as the template to profile TCR beta VDJ and CDR3. TCRdb called the reads again in MiXCR, with one record for every CDR3 protein. The sample gives roughly 160,000 distinct CDR3 sequences, around 60% of which show up once; about 50% is in the top ten. There are many counts of this clonotype. The antigen is not known. General study results and limits: Patients and controls shared roughly 31 CD8+ CDR3 sequences, highly expressed in patients.

This chain uses TRBV4-3 with TRBJ1-6; D unresolved. This TCR derives from a human donor in good health. The sequencing sample was made of sorted CD4+, CD8+, or CD8+CD57+ T cells (not recorded which) from PBMCs. This chain's CDR3 is CASSQARDYNSPLHF. The DNA for the CDR3 is TGCGCCAGCAGCCAAGCGCGGGACTATAATTCACCCCTCCACTTT.